Below, 24 T cell receptor beta chains from the same sample are listed, as sequenced in a study of cytomegalovirus exposure and HLA in healthy donors. Researchers ran the PCR with 60 Vbeta and 13 Jbeta primers. TCRdb's table, derived via immunoSEQ multiplex PCR, lists solely in-frame clones and lacks some. Of nearly 95,000 clones listed, 60% to 80% were seen once; the top ten hold 5% to 6.5%. The sequenced material came from PBMCs. All receptors come from a woman younger than 45 in good health and CMV-seronegative.

This chain joins TRBV7-3 and TRBJ1-1; possible D gene TRBD1, 5 bases. The V gene's germline CDR1 is SGHTA and CDR2 FQGTGA. The V end lost 2 bases, the J end lost 0 bases, and 10 bases lay between the germline ends. The CDR3 contains 15 residues. The CDR3 DNA follows: TGTGCCAGCAGCTTACTGGGGCAGATGAACACTGAAGCTTTCTTT. This sequence encodes CASSLLGQMNTEAFF.

The rearrangement uses TRBV10-3 and TRBJ1-1; 7 bases are shared with TRBD1. Germline V lookup: CDR1 ENHRY, CDR2 SYGVKD. The CDR3 runs to 11 residues. Trimming took 11 bases from V and 8 from J; bases not matched to a gene: 8. For the CDR3, the DNA is TGTGCCTCCAGGGGGGTAATGGAAGCTTTCTTT. It specifies CASRGVMEAFF.

This clone was counted a few times. The chain recombines TRBV6-5 with TRBJ1-1; a weak D match, TRBD1 (6 bases). The CDR3 totals 14 residues. V lost 5 bases to trimming and J lost 4 bases, with 14 bases between them. Germline CDR1 and CDR2: MNHEY and SVGAGI. This CDR3 is CASSPQGRGTEAFF. Here the CDR3 DNA reads TGTGCCAGCAGTCCCCAGGGGAGGGGCACTGAAGCTTTCTTT.

This chain uses TRBV7-9 with TRBJ2-3; perhaps TRBD2 as D (5 bases). The CDR3 has 13 amino acids. Germline V gene data show CDR1 as SEHNR and CDR2 as FQNEAQ (reference sequence). The V end lost 6 bases, the J end lost 0 bases, and 7 bases lay between the germline ends. CDR3: CASRLESTDTQYF. The CDR3 DNA follows: TGTGCCAGCAGACTAGAAAGCACAGATACGCAGTATTTT.

The V and J genes are TRBV15 and TRBJ2-5; 12 bases map to TRBD2. V lost 2 bases and J lost 2; bases outside the gene matches: 6. This CDR3 contains 17 residues. CDR1 and CDR2 (germline): LNHNV, YYDKDF (reference sequence). CDR3 in DNA: TGTGCCACCAGCAGACCCTCTAGCGGGAGGGTACAAGAGACCCAGTACTTC. It codes for CATSRPSSGRVQETQYF.

This clone came up a few times. The chain is built from TRBV5-6 and TRBJ1-2, with TRBD1 matching over 8 bases. Trimming removed 4 bases from V and 5 bases from J; junction bases left unmatched: 16. Germline V gives CDR1 SGHDT, CDR2 YYEEEE. The CDR3 is 17 residues long. CDR3 coding DNA: TGTGCCAGCAGCCCGGGGCAGGGGGCTAGGGGATTATATGGCTACACCTTC. Translating gives CASSPGQGARGLYGYTF.

This sequence joins TRBV18 and TRBJ2-5; a possible D gene is TRBD2 (5 bases). CDR3 length: 14 residues. Per the germline V gene, CDR1 is KGHSH and CDR2 is LQKENI. Trimming took 3 bases from V and 1 from J, leaving 9 bases between them. The CDR3 protein is CASSPRAVQETQYF. The CDR3 DNA is TGTGCCAGCTCACCGAGGGCAGTCCAAGAGACCCAGTACTTC.

This chain's CDR3 is CASSLSGFEQYF. In DNA form, the CDR3 reads TGTGCCAGCAGCTTGTCAGGGTTCGAGCAGTACTTC. The chain recombines TRBV5-5 with TRBJ2-7, with D maybe TRBD1 (5 bases). CDR1 is SGHKS and CDR2 is YYEKEE in the germline V gene (reference sequence). The CDR3 runs to 12 residues. V lost 1 base and J lost 6, with 8 bases in between.

The chain uses TRBV29-1 and TRBJ2-7; the D gene is possibly TRBD2 (6 bases). This CDR3 region has 12 residues. Per the germline V gene, CDR1 is SQVTM and CDR2 is ANQGSEA. V was pared by 4 bases and J by 2 bases, with 9 bases between. The CDR3 protein is CSVGGVAYEQYF. The CDR3 nucleotides are TGCAGCGTTGGGGGGGTGGCCTACGAGCAGTACTTC.

In the case of this clone: Compared with germline, one end of the junction differs, possibly owing to a read error. The rearrangement links TRBV6-5 to TRBJ1-6; perhaps TRBD1 as D (5 bases). Germline CDR1 reads MNHEY; CDR2 reads SVGAGI. The CDR3 sequence is 15 residues long. The CDR3 DNA follows: TGTGCCAGCAGGTACTCAAGGACAAACAATTCACCCCTCCACTTT. It specifies CASRYSRTNNSPLHF.

The rearrangement uses TRBV4-3 and TRBJ2-2; tentative D call: TRBD2 (5 bases). CDR3 size: 15 residues. The V end was cut by 4 bases, the J end by 2 bases, with 11 bases between. CDR1 and CDR2 from the germline V gene are LGHNA and YSLEER. DNA of the CDR3: TGCGCCAGCAGCCCCCACCGGGGAAACACCGGGGAGCTGTTTTTT. Its translation is CASSPHRGNTGELFF.

The DNA for the CDR3 is TGTGCCAGCAGGTCCGGGGGGCTGCTTATGAACACTGAAGCTTTCTTT. It is translated as CASRSGGLLMNTEAFF. J is TRBJ1-1 and V is TRBV28, with a weak D call TRBD1 (6 bases). The V end lost 6 bases, the J end lost 0 bases, and 17 bases lay between the germline ends. Germline loops: CDR1 MDHEN, CDR2 SYDVKM. The length of the CDR3 is 16 residues. The entire variable domain, with the rest obtained from reference TRBV28 and TRBJ1-1, is as follows: DVKVTQSSRYLVKRTGEKVFLECVQDMDHENMFWYRQDPGLGLRLIYFSYDVKMKEKGDIPEGYSVSREKKERFSLILESASTNQTSMYLCASRSGGLLMNTEAFFGQGTRLTVV.

The chain is built from TRBV10-3 and TRBJ1-2; 10 nucleotides align to TRBD1. With V trimmed by 7 bases and J by 6 bases, 2 bases remained unmatched. Germline V lookup: CDR1 ENHRY, CDR2 SYGVKD. The CDR3 is made up of 12 amino acids. CDR3 in DNA: TGTGCCATCAATGGACAGGGGGATGGCTACACCTTC. Protein: CAINGQGDGYTF.

The chain uses TRBV5-1 and TRBJ2-2, with D unresolved. CDR1 SGHRS and CDR2 YFSETQ come from the germline V gene. The CDR3 has 14 residues. V was shortened by 4 bases and J by 3 bases, with 10 bases between the two germline ends. In DNA form, the CDR3 reads TGCGCCAGCAGCACGGGTGTCTACACCGGGGAGCTGTTTTTT. Translating gives CASSTGVYTGELFF.

This clone showed up just a few times. The chain joins TRBV19 to TRBJ1-2; D might be TRBD1 (6 bases). Germline V gives CDR1 LNHDA, CDR2 SQIVND (reference sequence). Trimming removed 3 bases from V and 4 bases from J, with 21 bases in between. The CDR3 length is 17 residues. CDR3 protein: CASSIRPGDLYRYGYTF. For the CDR3, the DNA is TGTGCCAGTAGTATCAGGCCAGGGGATTTATATCGCTATGGCTACACCTTC.

The chain has TRBV28 and TRBJ2-5; 7 bases are a match to TRBD1. Gene TRBJ2-7 matches the end of the DNA better, so the J call may be wrong. Germline V CDR1 and CDR2: MDHEN, SYDVKM. The CDR3 consists of 14 residues. The CDR3 DNA reads TGTGCCAGCAGTTTGGAAGGGGGCTTCTACGAGCAGTACTTC. Amino acids: CASSLEGGFYEQYF.

V is TRBV11-2 and J is TRBJ1-2; no firm D call. CDR1 SGHAT and CDR2 FQNNGV come from the germline V gene. CDR3 length equals 14 residues. Between the trimmed V and J ends, which lost 3 bases and 7 bases, there was a span of 15 bases. The CDR3 spells CASSFPLWETGYTF. In nucleotides, the CDR3 is TGTGCCAGCAGCTTCCCGTTATGGGAGACTGGCTACACCTTC.

This clone was detected once. The chain links TRBV5-1 to TRBJ2-7; D possibly corresponds to TRBD1 (5 bases). Germline-derived CDR1 and CDR2 are SGHRS and YFSETQ. The CDR3 runs to 12 residues. V dropped 3 bases and J dropped 3 bases, with 7 bases sitting between them. The DNA for the CDR3 is TGCGCCAGCAGCTCAGGGAACTACGAGCAGTACTTC. It yields the protein CASSSGNYEQYF.

This chain links TRBV27 with TRBJ1-5; D is unclear. With 2 bases removed from V and 2 bases from J, the gap between germline ends came to 10 bases. From germline, CDR1 is MNHEY and CDR2 SMNVEV (reference sequence). This CDR3 region has 15 residues. The DNA for the CDR3 is TGTGCCAGCAGTTTACGGGGAATAGGCAATCAGCCCCAGCATTTT. Translated, it gives CASSLRGIGNQPQHF.

The chain has TRBV6-1 and TRBJ1-5; TRBD1 matches 10 bases. CDR1 and CDR2 (germline): MNHNS, SASEGT. The CDR3 loop spans 16 amino acids. Trimming cost V 4 bases and J 7 bases; bases outside gene matches: 10. The CDR3 DNA is TGTGCCAGCAGTGCTAAGTCCGGGACAGGGGACCAGCCCCAGCATTTT. This codes for CASSAKSGTGDQPQHF.

This chain uses TRBV7-6 with TRBJ2-7; 11 nucleotides agree with TRBD1. Germline CDR1 and CDR2: SGHVS and FNYEAQ. Losses at the gene ends were 1 base for V and 3 bases for J; bases not matched to a gene: 11. This CDR3 spans 18 amino acids. The CDR3 bases are TGTGCCAGCAGCTTAGAGCCCGGACAGGGGGCTTTCGTCTACGAGCAGTACTTC. Its protein is CASSLEPGQGAFVYEQYF.

The chain couples TRBV11-2 to TRBJ1-2; D is unresolved. CDR3 length: 13 residues. The V end was cut by 2 bases, the J end by 3 bases, with 7 bases between. Germline V gene sequence: CDR1 SGHAT, CDR2 FQNNGV. Here the CDR3 reads CASSLPPDYGYTF. For the CDR3, the DNA is TGTGCCAGCAGCTTACCCCCCGACTATGGCTACACCTTC.

This clone has only one observation. The chain carries TRBV6-1 and TRBJ2-1; TRBD1 agrees at 8 bases. V lost 10 bases to trimming and J lost 6 bases; unmatched junction nucleotides: 8. The germline gives CDR1 MNHNS, CDR2 SASEGT. This CDR3 has 13 residues. CDR3 coding DNA: TGTGCCACTCGGACAGGGAATGTCAATGAGCAGTTCTTC. This encodes CATRTGNVNEQFF.

The rearrangement uses TRBV28 and TRBJ2-7; TRBD2 agrees at 8 bases. This CDR3 comprises 13 residues. Germline V gene lookup returns CDR1 MDHEN and CDR2 SYDVKM. V shed 8 bases and J 4 bases; nucleotides not matched to a gene: 7. In DNA, the CDR3 is TGTGCCAGCCGGGGGGGCAGGGATTACGAGCAGTACTTC. Protein product: CASRGGRDYEQYF.